This is a list of T cell receptor beta chains from one sample in a study of blood T cell repertoires in COVID-19. Sequenced by immunoSEQ multiplex PCR; TCRdb stores in-frame clones only, minus some. The top ten hold under 6.5% of the sample, which has nearly 350,000 clones, about 87% seen once. The sequencing sample was made of peripheral blood. These receptor sequences come from a woman aged 50 to 65 with COVID-19, enrolled during active disease. Both conserved end residues are part of each CDR3. A D gene is named only where the DNA matches it firmly. Size is omitted from some rows. Given values are once, few, many or a class for expanded clones.

v_call,clone_size,j_call,d_call,cdr3_length,cdr3_aa,cdr3_nt
TRBV7-9,.,TRBJ1-1,.,13,CASSLGTNTEAFF,TGTGCCAGCAGCTTAGGTACAAACACTGAAGCTTTCTTT
TRBV5-1,.,TRBJ2-1,TRBD2,13,CASIGLAHNEQFF,TGCGCCAGCATAGGACTAGCCCACAATGAGCAGTTCTTC
TRBV4-3,.,TRBJ2-1,.,15,CASSQGVTGYNEQFF,TGCGCCAGCAGCCAAGGCGTGACGGGATACAATGAGCAGTTCTTC
TRBV7-9,.,TRBJ2-2,TRBD1,16,CASSLRQGRFAGELFF,TGTGCCAGCAGCCTTCGACAGGGGAGATTCGCCGGGGAGCTGTTTTTT
TRBV24-1,.,TRBJ2-1,TRBD2,15,CATSDSGGLDNEQFF,TGTGCCACCAGTGATAGTGGGGGACTAGACAATGAGCAGTTCTTC
TRBV3-1/TRBV3-2,.,TRBJ1-2,.,13,CASSQILGEGYTF,TGTGCCAGCAGCCAAATTTTGGGAGAAGGCTACACCTTC
TRBV5-1,.,TRBJ2-7,TRBD2,15,CASSPLVAGTHEQYF,TGCGCCAGCAGCCCCCTCGTAGCGGGAACCCACGAGCAGTACTTC
TRBV5-1,.,TRBJ1-2,.,14,CASSLIDRNYGYTF,TGCGCCAGCAGCTTGATAGACAGAAACTATGGCTACACCTTC
TRBV5-1,.,TRBJ2-5,TRBD1,15,CASKLNTGGVETQYF,TGCGCCAGCAAACTGAACACAGGGGGCGTGGAGACCCAGTACTTC
TRBV7-2,.,TRBJ2-3,.,17,CASRPHVGAGAADTQYF,TGTGCCAGCAGGCCTCACGTGGGGGCGGGAGCCGCAGATACGCAGTATTTT
TRBV11-2,.,TRBJ1-3,.,18,CASSLLSGTSGRGNTIYF,TGTGCCAGCAGCTTACTCTCCGGGACAAGTGGACGTGGAAACACCATATATTTT
TRBV19,.,TRBJ2-7,TRBD2,15,CASSPQRELSHEQYF,TGTGCCAGTAGTCCCCAGCGGGAGCTTTCCCACGAGCAGTACTTC
TRBV27,once,TRBJ2-2,TRBD2,14,CASSLTSPPGELFF,TGTGCCAGCAGTTTGACTAGCCCGCCTGGGGAGCTGTTTTTT
TRBV19,.,TRBJ1-1,TRBD1,15,CASRDRGRLNTEAFF,TGTGCCAGTAGGGACAGGGGGCGTTTGAACACTGAAGCTTTCTTT
TRBV18,.,TRBJ2-7,.,12,CASSSGAYEQYF,TGTGCCAGCTCATCGGGGGCCTACGAGCAGTACTTC
TRBV7-2,.,TRBJ1-1,TRBD1,16,CASSLDGTGGGTEAFF,TGTGCCAGCAGCTTAGATGGGACAGGGGGGGGCACTGAAGCTTTCTTT
TRBV15,few,TRBJ1-2,.,13,CATSRAQGHGYTF,TGTGCCACCAGCAGGGCCCAGGGGCATGGCTACACCTTC
TRBV11-3,once,TRBJ2-1,.,17,CASSLVASGLLVNEQFF,TGTGCCAGCAGCTTAGTCGCGTCGGGTCTATTGGTAAATGAGCAGTTCTTC
TRBV28,.,TRBJ1-2,TRBD1,14,CASSLPGQIYGYTF,TGTGCCAGCAGTTTACCGGGACAGATCTATGGCTACACCTTC
TRBV9,.,TRBJ2-5,.,15,CASSFRDTGRETQYF,TGTGCCAGCAGCTTTCGGGACACCGGTCGGGAGACCCAGTACTTC